This T cell receptor beta chain was recovered during a study of blood T cell repertoires in COVID-19. Background on the study: The United States, Italy and Spain were the sources of the acute and convalescent COVID-19 samples. The cDNA or gDNA used as material had been derived from T cells, B-cell-depleted T cells, or PBMCs.

Authors' methods: The assay estimated nucleated cells by amplifying reference gene primers. The assay was immunoSEQ multiplex PCR, and TCRdb's table has in-frame clones only and misses some. The V and J calls and clone size were taken over from that table, and D and trimming were inferred from the DNA. The top ten hold 1.5% to 2% of the sample, which has 300,000 to 400,000 clones, 88% seen once. Seattle's cohort entered during active infection and was followed longitudinally. The V gene lost 4 bases and the J gene lost 6 bases, with 8 bases spanning the gap. Per the germline V gene, CDR1 is SGHDT and CDR2 is YYEEEE. The CDR3 is 11 residues long.

The material sequenced was peripheral blood. The chain links TRBV5-6 to TRBJ2-7, with D possibly being TRBD1 (5 bases). This clonotype was obtained from a woman in her twenties or thirties with COVID-19, enrolled during active disease. As DNA, the CDR3 is TGTGCCAGCAGCACAGGCTTCGAGCAGTACGTC. Encoded protein: CASSTGFEQYV.